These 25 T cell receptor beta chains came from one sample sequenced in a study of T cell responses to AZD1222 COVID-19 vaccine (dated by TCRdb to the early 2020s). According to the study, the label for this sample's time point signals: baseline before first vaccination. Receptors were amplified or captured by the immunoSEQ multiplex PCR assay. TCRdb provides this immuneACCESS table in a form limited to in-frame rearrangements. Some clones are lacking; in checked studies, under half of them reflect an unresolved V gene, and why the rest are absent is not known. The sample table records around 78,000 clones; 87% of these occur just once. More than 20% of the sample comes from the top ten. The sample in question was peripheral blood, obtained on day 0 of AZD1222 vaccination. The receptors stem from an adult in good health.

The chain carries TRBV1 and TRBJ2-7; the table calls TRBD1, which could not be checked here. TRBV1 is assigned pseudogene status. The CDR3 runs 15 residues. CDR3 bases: TGCACCAGCAGCCGAAGGGGCAAAAGCTCCTACGAGCAGTACTTC. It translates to CTSSRRGKSSYEQYF.

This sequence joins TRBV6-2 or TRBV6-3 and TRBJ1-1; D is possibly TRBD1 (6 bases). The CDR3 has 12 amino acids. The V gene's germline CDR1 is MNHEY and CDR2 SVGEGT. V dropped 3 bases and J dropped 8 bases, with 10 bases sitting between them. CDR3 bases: TGTGCCAGCAGTTATTCGGACAGAGAAGCTTTCTTT. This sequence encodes CASSYSDREAFF.

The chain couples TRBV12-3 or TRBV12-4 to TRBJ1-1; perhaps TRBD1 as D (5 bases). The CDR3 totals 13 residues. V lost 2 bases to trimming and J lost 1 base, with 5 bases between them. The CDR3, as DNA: TGTGCCAGCAGTTTAACAGGGAACACTGAAGCTTTCTTT. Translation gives CASSLTGNTEAFF.

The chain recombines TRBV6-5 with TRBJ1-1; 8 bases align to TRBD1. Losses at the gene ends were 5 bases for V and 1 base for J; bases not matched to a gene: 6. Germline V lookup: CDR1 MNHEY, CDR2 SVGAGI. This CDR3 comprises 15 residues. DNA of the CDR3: TGTGCCAGCAGTACCCTAGACAGGGGGAACACTGAAGCTTTCTTT. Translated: CASSTLDRGNTEAFF.

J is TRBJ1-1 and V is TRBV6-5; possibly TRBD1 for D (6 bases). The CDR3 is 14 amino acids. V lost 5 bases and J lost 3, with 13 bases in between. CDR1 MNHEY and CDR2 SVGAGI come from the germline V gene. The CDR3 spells CASSRTEEYTEAFF. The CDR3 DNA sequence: TGTGCCAGCAGTCGGACAGAGGAGTACACTGAAGCTTTCTTT.

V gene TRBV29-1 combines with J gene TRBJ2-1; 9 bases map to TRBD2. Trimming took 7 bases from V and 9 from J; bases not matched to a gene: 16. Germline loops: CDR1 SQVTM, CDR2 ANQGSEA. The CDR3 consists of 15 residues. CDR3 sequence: CSEQDVRGGAREQFF. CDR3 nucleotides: TGCAGCGAACAAGACGTCCGCGGGGGGGCCCGTGAGCAGTTCTTC.

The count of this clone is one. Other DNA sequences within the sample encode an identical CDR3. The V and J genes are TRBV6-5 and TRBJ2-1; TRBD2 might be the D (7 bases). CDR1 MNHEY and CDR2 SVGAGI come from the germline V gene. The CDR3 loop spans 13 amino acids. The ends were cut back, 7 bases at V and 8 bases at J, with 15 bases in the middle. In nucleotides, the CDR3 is TGTGCCAGCAAAGAAAGAGGGGGGGATGAGCAGTTCTTC. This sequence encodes CASKERGGDEQFF.

CDR3 DNA sequence: TGCGCCAGCAGCCAAGATGTGGGTAGCAATCAGCCCCAGCATTTT. Translating gives CASSQDVGSNQPQHF. This chain uses TRBV4-3 with TRBJ1-5; D remains unclear. The CDR3 consists of 15 residues. Germline lookup yields CDR1 LGHNA and CDR2 YSLEER. Trimming took off 0 bases at V and 0 bases at J, with 6 bases between the two ends.

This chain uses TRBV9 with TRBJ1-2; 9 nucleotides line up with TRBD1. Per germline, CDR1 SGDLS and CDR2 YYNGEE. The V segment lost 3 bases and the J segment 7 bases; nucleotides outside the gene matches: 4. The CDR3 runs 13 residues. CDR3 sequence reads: CASSATGGSGYTF. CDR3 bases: TGTGCCAGCAGCGCCACAGGGGGCTCTGGCTACACCTTC.

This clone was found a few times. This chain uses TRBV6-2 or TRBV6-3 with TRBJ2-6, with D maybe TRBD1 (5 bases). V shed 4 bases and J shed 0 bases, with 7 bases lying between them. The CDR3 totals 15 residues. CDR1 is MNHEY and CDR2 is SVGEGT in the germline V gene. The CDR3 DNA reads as TGTGCCAGCAGTTCGACAGCCTCTGGGGCCAACGTCCTGACTTTC. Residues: CASSSTASGANVLTF.

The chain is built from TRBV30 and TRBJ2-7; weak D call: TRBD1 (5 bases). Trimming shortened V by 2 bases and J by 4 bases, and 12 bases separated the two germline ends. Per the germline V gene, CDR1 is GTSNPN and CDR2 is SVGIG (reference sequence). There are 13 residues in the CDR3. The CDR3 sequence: CAWSLGEGYEQYF. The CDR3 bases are TGTGCCTGGAGTTTAGGGGAAGGGTACGAGCAGTACTTC.

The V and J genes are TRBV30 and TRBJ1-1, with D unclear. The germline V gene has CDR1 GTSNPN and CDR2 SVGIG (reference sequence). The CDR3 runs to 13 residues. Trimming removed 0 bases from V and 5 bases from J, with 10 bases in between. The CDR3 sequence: CAWSVQRGTEAFF. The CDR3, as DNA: TGTGCCTGGAGTGTACAACGGGGAACTGAAGCTTTCTTT.

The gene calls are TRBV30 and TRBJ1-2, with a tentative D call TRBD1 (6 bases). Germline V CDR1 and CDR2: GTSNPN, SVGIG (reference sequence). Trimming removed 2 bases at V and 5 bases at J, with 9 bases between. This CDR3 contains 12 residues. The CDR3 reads CAWSPGQYGYTF. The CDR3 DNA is TGTGCCTGGAGTCCCGGACAGTATGGCTACACCTTC.

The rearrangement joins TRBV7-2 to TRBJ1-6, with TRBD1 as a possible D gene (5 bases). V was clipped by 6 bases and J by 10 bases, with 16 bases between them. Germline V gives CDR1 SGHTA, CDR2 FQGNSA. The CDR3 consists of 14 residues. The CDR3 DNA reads TGTGCCAGCAGTTACCGGGACGAGGGCTCACCCCTCCACTTT. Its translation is CASSYRDEGSPLHF.

The chain's CDR3 is CASRDLGTQTQYF. In nucleotides, the CDR3 is TGTGCCAGCAGGGACCTAGGGACCCAGACCCAGTACTTC. The chain is built from TRBV27 and TRBJ2-5, with D perhaps given as TRBD1 or TRBD2 (5 bases each). The CDR3 spans 13 residues. Deletions cut 6 bases from V and 6 bases from J, with 14 bases between. In germline, CDR1 is MNHEY, CDR2 SMNVEV (reference sequence).

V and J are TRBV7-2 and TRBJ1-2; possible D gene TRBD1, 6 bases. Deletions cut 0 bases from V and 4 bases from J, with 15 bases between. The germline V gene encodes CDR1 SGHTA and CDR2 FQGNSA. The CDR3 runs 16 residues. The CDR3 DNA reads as TGTGCCAGCAGCTTAGCAGGGGGAAAGAGCGTCTATGGCTACACCTTC. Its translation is CASSLAGGKSVYGYTF.

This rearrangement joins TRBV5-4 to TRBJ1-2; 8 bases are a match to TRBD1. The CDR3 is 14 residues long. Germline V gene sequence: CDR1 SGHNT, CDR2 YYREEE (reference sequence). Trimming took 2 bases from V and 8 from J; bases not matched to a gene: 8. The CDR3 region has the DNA TGTGCCAGCAGCTTACAAGGACAGGGAGGAGGCTACACCTTC. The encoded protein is CASSLQGQGGGYTF.

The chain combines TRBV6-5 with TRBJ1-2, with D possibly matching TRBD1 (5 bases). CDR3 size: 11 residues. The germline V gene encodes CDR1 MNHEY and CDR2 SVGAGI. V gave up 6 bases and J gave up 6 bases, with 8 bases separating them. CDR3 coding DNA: TGTGCCAGCAGGGGGACTCATGGCTACACCTTC. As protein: CASRGTHGYTF.

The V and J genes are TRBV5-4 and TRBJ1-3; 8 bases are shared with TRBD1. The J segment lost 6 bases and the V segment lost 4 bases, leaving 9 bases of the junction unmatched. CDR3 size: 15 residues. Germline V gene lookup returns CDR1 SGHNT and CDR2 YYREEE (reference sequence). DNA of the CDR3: TGTGCCAGCAGCCTTGACAGGGGACGACAAAACACCATATATTTT. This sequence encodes CASSLDRGRQNTIYF.

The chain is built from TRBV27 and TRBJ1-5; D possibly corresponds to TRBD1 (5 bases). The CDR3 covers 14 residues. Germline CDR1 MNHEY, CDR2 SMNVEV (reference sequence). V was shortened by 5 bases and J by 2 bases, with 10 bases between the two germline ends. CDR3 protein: CASSAGGGNQPQHF. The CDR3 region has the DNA TGTGCCAGCAGTGCTGGGGGGGGCAATCAGCCCCAGCATTTT.

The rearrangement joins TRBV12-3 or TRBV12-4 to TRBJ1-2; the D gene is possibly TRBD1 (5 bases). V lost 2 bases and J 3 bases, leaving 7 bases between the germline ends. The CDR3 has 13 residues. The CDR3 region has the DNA TGTGCCAGCAGTTTAACACAGGACTATGGCTACACCTTC. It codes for CASSLTQDYGYTF.

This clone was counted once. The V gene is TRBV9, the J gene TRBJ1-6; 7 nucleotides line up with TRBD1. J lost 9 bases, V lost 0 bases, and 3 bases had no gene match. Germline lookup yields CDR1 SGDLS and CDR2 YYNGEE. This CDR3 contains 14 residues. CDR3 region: CASSVEDRVSPLHF. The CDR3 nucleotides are TGTGCCAGCAGCGTAGAAGACAGGGTTTCACCCCTCCACTTT.

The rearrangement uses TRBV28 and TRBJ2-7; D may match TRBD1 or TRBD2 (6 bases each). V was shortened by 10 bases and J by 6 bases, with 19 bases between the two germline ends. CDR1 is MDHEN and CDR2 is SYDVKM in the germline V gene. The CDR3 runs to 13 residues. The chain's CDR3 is CATSGEDWREQYF. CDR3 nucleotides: TGTGCCACCTCAGGGGAGGATTGGCGCGAGCAGTACTTC.

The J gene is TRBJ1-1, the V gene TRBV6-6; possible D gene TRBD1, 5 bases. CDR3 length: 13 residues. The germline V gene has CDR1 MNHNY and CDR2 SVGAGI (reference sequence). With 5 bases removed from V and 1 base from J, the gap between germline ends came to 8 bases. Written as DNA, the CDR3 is TGTGCCAGCAGTCGTGGACAGAACACTGAAGCTTTCTTT. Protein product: CASSRGQNTEAFF.

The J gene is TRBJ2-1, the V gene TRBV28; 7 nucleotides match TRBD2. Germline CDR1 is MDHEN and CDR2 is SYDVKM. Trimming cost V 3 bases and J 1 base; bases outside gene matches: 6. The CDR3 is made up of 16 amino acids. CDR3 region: CASSFVSGGSYNEQFF. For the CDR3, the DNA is TGTGCCAGCAGTTTCGTTTCGGGGGGTTCCTACAATGAGCAGTTCTTC.